This is a list of T cell receptor beta chains from one sample in a study of blood T cells in healthy people across ages. One entry per CDR3 protein results from TCRdb running MiXCR on the 5' RACE reads. Of about 1.1 million distinct CDR3 sequences listed, 35% to 40% are singletons. The material sequenced was blood. These receptors originate from a man younger than 30 in good health. Both conserved end residues are part of each CDR3. The D gene is left open where the match is weak. Clone size is given for some rows only: seen once, a few or many times, or a class if the clone is expanded.

>TRBJ1-1|NA|TRBV20-1|NA
CSARRALGTEAFF
TGCAGTGCTAGGAGGGCTCTCGGCACTGAAGCTTTCTTT
>TRBJ1-2|NA|TRBV7-2|TRBD1
CASSLRGGGNYGYTF
TGTGCCAGCAGCTTACGAGGGGGCGGCAACTATGGCTACACCTTC
>TRBJ1-1|few|TRBV4-1|NA
CASSALNRDIEAFF
TGCGCCAGCAGCGCCCTAAACCGGGACATTGAAGCTTTCTTT
>TRBJ1-1|NA|TRBV2|TRBD1
CASSQSTGWAEAFF
TGTGCCAGCAGTCAATCGACAGGGTGGGCTGAAGCTTTCTTT
>TRBJ2-3|few|TRBV6-6|TRBD2
CASIPDAGGHTDTQYF
TGTGCCAGCATTCCGGATGCGGGGGGCCACACAGATACGCAGTATTTT
>TRBJ2-3|NA|TRBV7-2|TRBD2
CASSLLASGGDTQYF
TGTGCCAGCAGCTTATTGGCTAGCGGGGGGGATACGCAGTATTTT
>TRBJ1-4|few|TRBV6-5|NA
CASSRDFPSGNEKLFF
TGTGCCAGCAGTAGGGACTTCCCCTCTGGGAATGAAAAACTGTTTTTT
>TRBJ2-1|NA|TRBV19|NA
CASRRTVNEQFF
TGTGCCAGCAGGAGGACTGTTAATGAGCAGTTCTTC
>TRBJ1-5|few|TRBV19|NA
CASSIDSSRHF
TGTGCCAGTAGTATCGACAGCTCCAGGCATTTT
>TRBJ2-3|NA|TRBV4-1|TRBD2
CASSQERTSGLRRFTDTQYF
TGCGCCAGCAGCCAAGAGCGGACTAGCGGCCTCCGCCGTTTCACAGATACGCAGTATTTT
>TRBJ1-2|NA|TRBV20-1|NA
CSAREATANYGYTF
TGCAGTGCTAGAGAGGCGACAGCTAACTATGGCTACACCTTC
>TRBJ2-7|few|TRBV2|NA
CASIGGMDSYEQYF
TGTGCCAGCATCGGAGGGATGGACTCCTACGAGCAGTACTTC
>TRBJ1-1|NA|TRBV5-1|TRBD1
CASSPDWTGKSSGAFF
TGCGCCAGCAGCCCCGATTGGACAGGAAAGAGTTCGGGGGCTTTCTTT
>TRBJ2-7|NA|TRBV4-1|NA
CASSQEEKGRTYEQYF
TGCGCCAGCAGCCAAGAGGAGAAGGGACGGACCTACGAGCAGTACTTC
>TRBJ1-5|many|TRBV28|NA
CASSKRRLWHQPQHF
TGTGCCAGCAGTAAACGACGGTTATGGCATCAGCCCCAGCATTTT
>TRBJ1-2|NA|TRBV20-1|NA
CSAGSSTGNGYTF
TGCAGTGCTGGTTCCTCTACAGGGAACGGCTACACCTTC
>TRBJ2-1|NA|TRBV4-1|NA
CASSQGSGHFRNEQFF
TGCGCCAGCAGCCAAGGATCGGGTCATTTCAGGAATGAGCAGTTCTTC
>TRBJ1-2|once|TRBV6-6|TRBD1
CASSYSTATGDGYTF
TGTGCCAGCAGTTACTCCACGGCGACAGGGGATGGCTACACCTTC
>TRBJ2-5|few|TRBV12-3/TRBV12-4|NA
CASSSRRETQYF
TGTGCCAGCAGCAGCAGGAGGGAGACCCAGTACTTC
>TRBJ2-5|few|TRBV29-1|NA
CSVVHSEETQYF
TGCAGCGTTGTTCACAGCGAAGAGACCCAGTACTTC
>TRBJ1-2|few|TRBV10-3|NA
CRRKDPYGYTF
TGTCGTCGAAAGGACCCCTATGGCTACACCTTC
>TRBJ1-5|once|TRBV7-2|TRBD1
CASSLRSGGSNQPQHF
TGTGCCAGCAGCTTACGTTCAGGGGGATCCAATCAGCCCCAGCATTTT
>TRBJ1-1|NA|TRBV9|TRBD1
CASSVDDREYTEAFF
TGTGCCAGCAGCGTAGATGACAGGGAGTACACTGAAGCTTTCTTT
>TRBJ2-7|few|TRBV3-1|TRBD1
CASSQIGDSEQYF
TGTGCCAGCAGCCAAATAGGGGACAGCGAGCAGTACTTC
>TRBJ2-5|NA|TRBV6-4|TRBD2
CASSSTSGGANEQYF
TGTGCCAGCAGTTCAACTAGCGGGGGGGCCAATGAGCAGTACTTC
>TRBJ1-6|NA|TRBV7-2|NA
CASSLVGPSSSYNSPLHF
TGTGCCAGCAGCTTAGTTGGGCCTTCGAGCTCCTATAATTCACCCCTCCACTTT
>TRBJ1-2|NA|TRBV27|TRBD1
CASSLYGQGVDGYTF
TGTGCCAGCAGTTTATACGGACAGGGGGTCGATGGCTACACCTTC
>TRBJ2-1|few|TRBV4-3|NA
CASSQEAGGFNEQFF
TGCGCCAGCAGCCAAGAAGCAGGGGGGTTTAATGAGCAGTTCTTC
>TRBJ1-5|few|TRBV2|TRBD1
CASRIGQGPQPQHF
TGTGCCAGCAGGATCGGACAGGGCCCTCAGCCCCAGCATTTT
>TRBJ1-5|NA|TRBV6-2/TRBV6-3|TRBD1
CASSYLGTVNQPQHF
TGTGCCAGCAGTTATCTCGGGACAGTCAATCAGCCCCAGCATTTT
>TRBJ1-5|NA|TRBV6-5|NA
CASSGTRGGLSSNQPQHF
TGTGCCAGCAGCGGTACTCGAGGGGGGCTCTCTAGCAATCAGCCCCAGCATTTT
>TRBJ1-1|NA|TRBV29-1|NA
CSGANPNTEAFF
TGCAGCGGGGCGAACCCGAACACTGAAGCTTTCTTT
>TRBJ1-5|NA|TRBV9|NA
CASSVGGRNQPQHF
TGTGCCAGCAGCGTAGGAGGGCGCAATCAGCCCCAGCATTTT
>TRBJ2-6|NA|TRBV10-3|NA
CASTSQPTGANVLTF
TGTGCCTCGACAAGTCAGCCTACTGGGGCCAACGTCCTGACTTTC
>TRBJ1-5|NA|TRBV4-2|TRBD1
CASSQDVEGAVQPQHF
TGTGCCAGCAGCCAAGATGTCGAGGGGGCGGTTCAGCCCCAGCATTTT
>TRBJ2-1|few|TRBV2|TRBD2
CASSEVTGGSSYNEQFF
TGTGCCAGCAGTGAAGTAACGGGGGGGAGCTCCTACAATGAGCAGTTCTTC
>TRBJ2-3|NA|TRBV4-2|NA
CASSRAWRDTDTQYF
TGTGCCAGCAGCCGAGCCTGGCGGGACACAGATACGCAGTATTTT
>TRBJ1-2|NA|TRBV6-1|NA
CASSEADSPNYGYTF
TGTGCCAGCAGTGAAGCGGACAGCCCTAACTATGGCTACACCTTC
>TRBJ2-3|NA|TRBV7-9|NA
CASSPTGGGNTDTQYF
TGTGCCAGCAGCCCAACCGGAGGGGGCAACACAGATACGCAGTATTTT
>TRBJ2-5|once|TRBV7-2|TRBD2
CASSNRRKTSGGESYNEQYF
TGTGCCAGCAGCAATAGGAGGAAGACAAGCGGGGGGGAGTCCTACAATGAGCAGTACTTC
>TRBJ2-5|many|TRBV7-2|NA
CASSFGSETQYF
TGTGCCAGCAGCTTTGGATCGGAGACCCAGTACTTC
>TRBJ2-3|NA|TRBV20-1|NA
CSARQAAGTADTQYF
TGCAGTGCTAGGCAAGCCGCCGGGACCGCAGATACGCAGTATTTT
>TRBJ2-2|NA|TRBV21-1|NA
CASSKGWETGELFF
TGTGCCAGCAGCAAAGGGTGGGAAACCGGGGAGCTGTTTTTT
>TRBJ2-1|many|TRBV5-1|NA
CASSGGLYNEQFF
TGCGCCAGCAGCGGGGGACTCTACAATGAGCAGTTCTTC
>TRBJ2-1|NA|TRBV27|TRBD1
CASGQGRGEQFF
TGTGCCAGTGGACAGGGCCGTGGTGAGCAGTTCTTC
>TRBJ2-7|NA|TRBV6-2/TRBV6-3|TRBD1
CASSYPRSTGTTYEQYF
TGTGCCAGCAGTTATCCACGTTCGACAGGGACGACCTACGAGCAGTACTTC
>TRBJ1-2|once|TRBV6-5|NA
CASRGTFYYGYTF
TGTGCCAGCAGGGGGACTTTCTACTATGGCTACACCTTC
>TRBJ1-4|NA|TRBV25-1|NA
CASSEYGGPERKLFF
TGTGCCAGCAGTGAATATGGGGGGCCCGAAAGAAAACTGTTTTTT
>TRBJ1-4|few|TRBV7-9|NA
CASTPGNEKLFF
TGTGCCAGCACCCCGGGTAATGAAAAACTGTTTTTT
>TRBJ2-1|NA|TRBV2|NA
CASMRQNNEQFF
TGTGCCAGCATGCGACAGAATAATGAGCAGTTCTTC
>TRBJ2-1|NA|TRBV20-1|NA
CSAIGRSSYNEQFF
TGCAGTGCTATCGGACGGAGCTCCTACAATGAGCAGTTCTTC
>TRBJ2-4|NA|TRBV20-1|NA
CSASAPWAKNIQYF
TGCAGTGCTTCTGCCCCCTGGGCCAAAAACATTCAGTACTTC
>TRBJ2-5|few|TRBV21-1|NA
CASSFEGEFRAFQETQYF
TGTGCCAGCAGCTTTGAAGGGGAATTCAGAGCCTTCCAAGAGACCCAGTACTTC
>TRBJ2-1|NA|TRBV24-1|NA
CAPQGMMQFF
TGTGCCCCCCAGGGAATGATGCAGTTCTTC
>TRBJ1-1|NA|TRBV12-3/TRBV12-4|NA
CASSPRQTMNTEAFF
TGTGCCAGCAGTCCTAGACAGACAATGAACACTGAAGCTTTCTTT